This TCR beta chain was recorded in a study of human T cells and chemical hapten exposure. On the study more broadly: Patch tests delivered 0.01% DPC to the upper back and were evaluated at 6 days. Per-sample TCR yield variability stemmed mainly from small pooled library volume differences.

Separate cDNA molecules received unique molecular identifiers, which the library attached to them. Using its own MiXCR run on the RACE reads, TCRdb lists one record per CDR3 protein. The profile shows around 100,000 distinct CDR3 sequences, 10% to 11% of them singletons. V lost 7 bases, J lost 5 bases, and 11 bases lay in between. Per the germline V gene, CDR1 is DFQATT and CDR2 is SNEGSKA (reference sequence). The CDR3 extends over 11 amino acids. Time point reported: pre-sensitization, week 0. Noted treatment: therapeutic diphenylcyclopropenone sensitization with weekly scalp DPC. Each donor was an alopecia patient between 18 and 70 years of age who qualified for DPC.

The chain carries TRBV20-1 and TRBJ2-5; D gene unclear. The sequences come from whole blood, collected in connection with sensitization to the hapten diphenylcyclopropenone (DPC). The receptor's source is a woman aged 55-75 years with alopecia areata. Some clones in this sample may be carry-over from other donors' samples. The DNA for the CDR3 is TGCAGTGTATCGAATCGGGAGACCCAGTACTTC. This codes for CSVSNRETQYF.